This T cell receptor (beta chain) comes out of a study of blood T cell repertoires in COVID-19. Overall study context: Material from acute and convalescent COVID-19 was sourced from the United States, Italy and Spain. PBMCs, B-cell-depleted T cells, or T cells were the source of the cDNA or gDNA that made up the material.

In the original processing: Nucleated cell number was recorded as an estimate derived from reference gene primer amplification. Profiling relied on immunoSEQ multiplex PCR, and the TCRdb table lists in-frame clones only, not all of them. V and J calls and clone size follow that table, whereas D and trimming were derived from the DNA. The sample has approximately 74,000 clones, roughly 90% seen once; the top ten hold less than 1.5%. CDR3 length equals 15 residues. The V and J ends lost 4 bases and 2 bases, in that order; junction bases with no gene match: 6. Germline V gene sequence: CDR1 SGDLS, CDR2 YYNGEE.

The chain links TRBV9 to TRBJ2-3, with 8 bases matching TRBD2. The sample comprised peripheral blood. The TCR originated in a woman aged 60-75 years with acute or convalescent COVID-19. CDR3 residues: CASSPREGVTDTQYF. The DNA of the CDR3 is TGTGCCAGCAGCCCTCGGGAGGGCGTCACAGATACGCAGTATTTT.